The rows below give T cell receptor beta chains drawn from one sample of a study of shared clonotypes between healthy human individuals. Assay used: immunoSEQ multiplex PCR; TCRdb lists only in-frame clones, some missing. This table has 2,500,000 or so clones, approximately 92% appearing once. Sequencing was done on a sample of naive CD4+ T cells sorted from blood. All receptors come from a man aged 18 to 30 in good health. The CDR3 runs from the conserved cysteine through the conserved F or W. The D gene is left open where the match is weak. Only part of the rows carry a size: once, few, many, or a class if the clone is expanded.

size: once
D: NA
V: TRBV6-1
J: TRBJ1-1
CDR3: CASRKGGVDTEAFF
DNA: TGTGCCAGCAGGAAGGGGGGGGTCGACACTGAAGCTTTCTTT

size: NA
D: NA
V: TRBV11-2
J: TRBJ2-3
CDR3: CASSLDLEGAQTDTQYF
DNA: TGTGCCAGCAGCTTAGATCTGGAGGGGGCGCAAACAGATACGCAGTATTTT

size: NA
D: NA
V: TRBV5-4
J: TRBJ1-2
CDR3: CASEIRRDTANYGYTF
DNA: TGTGCCAGCGAGATTCGCCGGGACACAGCTAACTATGGCTACACCTTC

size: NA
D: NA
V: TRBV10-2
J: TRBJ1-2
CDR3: CASSEPNYGYTF
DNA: TGCGCCAGCAGTGAGCCGAACTATGGCTACACCTTC

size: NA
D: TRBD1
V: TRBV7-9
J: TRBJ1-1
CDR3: CASSLGTGGMNTEAFF
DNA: TGTGCCAGCAGCTTAGGGACAGGGGGAATGAACACTGAAGCTTTCTTT

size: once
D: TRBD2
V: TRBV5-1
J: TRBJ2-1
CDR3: CASSQRGEAYNEQFF
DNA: TGCGCCAGCAGCCAACGGGGGGAAGCCTACAATGAGCAGTTCTTC

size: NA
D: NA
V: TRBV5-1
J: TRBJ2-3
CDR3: CASSLASGRTDTQYF
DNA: TGCGCCAGCAGCTTGGCGTCGGGCCGTACAGATACGCAGTATTTT

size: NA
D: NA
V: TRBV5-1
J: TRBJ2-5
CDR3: CASSLQGQETQYF
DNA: TGCGCCAGCAGCTTACAGGGACAAGAGACCCAGTACTTC

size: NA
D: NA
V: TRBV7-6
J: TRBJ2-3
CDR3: CASSSRLRSTLNTQYF
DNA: TGTGCCAGCAGCTCCCGACTCAGGTCAACTCTAAATACGCAGTATTTT

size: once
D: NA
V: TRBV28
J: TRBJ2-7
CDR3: CASSRGGASYEQYF
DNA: TGTGCCAGCAGCAGAGGGGGGGCCTCCTACGAGCAGTACTTC

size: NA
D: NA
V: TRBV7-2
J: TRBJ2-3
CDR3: CASSSGGSGYSTDTQYF
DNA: TGTGCCAGCAGCTCAGGGGGTAGCGGTTACTCGACAGATACGCAGTATTTT

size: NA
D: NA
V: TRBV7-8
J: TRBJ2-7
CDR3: CASSFYGIHDEQYF
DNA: TGTGCCAGCAGTTTTTACGGAATCCACGACGAGCAGTACTTC

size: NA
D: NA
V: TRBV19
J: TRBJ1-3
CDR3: CAVKPQGSGNTIYF
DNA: TGTGCCGTTAAACCACAGGGCTCTGGAAACACCATATATTTT

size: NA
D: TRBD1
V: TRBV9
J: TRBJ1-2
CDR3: CASSVATGAGGGYGYTF
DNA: TGTGCCAGCAGCGTAGCTACTGGGGCAGGGGGCGGCTATGGCTACACCTTC

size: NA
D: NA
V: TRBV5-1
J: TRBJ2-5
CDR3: CASSKMTGPQETQYF
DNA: TGCGCCAGCAGCAAAATGACAGGTCCCCAAGAGACCCAGTACTTC

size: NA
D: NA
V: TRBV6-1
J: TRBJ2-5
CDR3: CASSDWTPGETQYF
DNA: TGTGCCAGCAGTGACTGGACGCCTGGGGAGACCCAGTACTTC

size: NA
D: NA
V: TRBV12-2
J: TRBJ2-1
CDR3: CASRARPPPNNEQFF
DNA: TGTGCAAGTCGCGCCCGGCCGCCGCCTAACAATGAGCAGTTCTTC

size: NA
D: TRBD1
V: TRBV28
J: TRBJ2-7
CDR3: CASSPRDRVNEQYF
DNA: TGTGCCAGCAGTCCCCGGGACAGGGTCAACGAGCAGTACTTC

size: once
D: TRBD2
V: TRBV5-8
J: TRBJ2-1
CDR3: CASSRGRPYNEQFF
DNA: TGTGCCAGCAGCCGCGGGAGGCCTTACAATGAGCAGTTCTTC

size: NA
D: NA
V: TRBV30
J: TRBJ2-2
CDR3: CAWRGASSGELFF
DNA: TGTGCCTGGAGAGGAGCGAGCTCCGGGGAGCTGTTTTTT

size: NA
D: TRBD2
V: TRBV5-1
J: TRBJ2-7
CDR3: CASSFDPPGLGGSDEQYF
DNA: TGCGCCAGCAGCTTCGATCCTCCGGGACTAGGAGGCTCCGACGAGCAGTACTTC

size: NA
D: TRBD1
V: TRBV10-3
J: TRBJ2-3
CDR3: CATHRGLTDTQYF
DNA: TGTGCCACCCACAGGGGGCTCACAGATACGCAGTATTTT

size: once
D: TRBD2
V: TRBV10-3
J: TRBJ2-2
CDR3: CAISETSGGAAGELFF
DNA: TGTGCCATCAGTGAGACTAGCGGGGGGGCCGCCGGGGAGCTGTTTTTT

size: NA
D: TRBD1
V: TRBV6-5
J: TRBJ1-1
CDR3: CASSSQGVGLNTEAFF
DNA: TGTGCCAGCAGTTCACAGGGGGTAGGATTGAACACTGAAGCTTTCTTT

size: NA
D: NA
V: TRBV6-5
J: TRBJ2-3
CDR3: CASSSAGAGHGTQYF
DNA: TGTGCCAGCAGTTCTGCAGGGGCCGGCCACGGTACGCAGTATTTT

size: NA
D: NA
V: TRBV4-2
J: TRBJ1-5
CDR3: CASSQESGPIANQPQHF
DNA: TGTGCCAGCAGCCAAGAGTCTGGACCTATCGCGAATCAGCCCCAGCATTTT

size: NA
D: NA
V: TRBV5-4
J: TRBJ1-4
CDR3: CASSLEAAGEKLFF
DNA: TGTGCCAGCAGCTTGGAAGCGGCCGGTGAAAAACTGTTTTTT

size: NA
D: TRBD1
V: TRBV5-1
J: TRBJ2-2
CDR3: CASSEAGTANTGELFF
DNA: TGCGCCAGCAGCGAAGCCGGGACAGCGAACACCGGGGAGCTGTTTTTT

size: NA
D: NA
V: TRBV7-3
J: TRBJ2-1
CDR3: CASSLGDDNEQFF
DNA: TGTGCCAGCAGCTTAGGGGACGACAATGAGCAGTTCTTC

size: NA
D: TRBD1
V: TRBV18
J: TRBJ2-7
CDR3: CASSQAGQGTYEQYF
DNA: TGTGCCAGCTCACAGGCTGGACAGGGGACCTACGAGCAGTACTTC

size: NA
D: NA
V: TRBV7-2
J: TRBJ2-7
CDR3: CASSLVSSYEQYF
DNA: TGTGCCAGCAGCTTAGTCAGCTCCTACGAGCAGTACTTC

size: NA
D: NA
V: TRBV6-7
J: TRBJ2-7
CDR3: CARNETFMRGLVSYEQYF
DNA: TGTGCCAGAAACGAAACGTTCATGCGGGGGCTAGTCTCCTACGAGCAGTACTTC

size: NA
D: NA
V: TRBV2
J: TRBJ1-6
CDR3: CASRREGTYNSPLHF
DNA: TGTGCCAGCAGGCGAGAGGGAACCTATAATTCACCCCTCCACTTT

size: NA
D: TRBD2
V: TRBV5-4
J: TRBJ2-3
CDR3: CASSAGTSRHTDTQYF
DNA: TGTGCCAGCAGCGCCGGGACTAGCCGCCACACAGATACGCAGTATTTT

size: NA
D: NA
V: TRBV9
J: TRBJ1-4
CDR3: CASSVGRGRGGPNEKLFF
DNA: TGTGCCAGCAGCGTAGGGCGTGGCAGGGGAGGGCCTAATGAAAAACTGTTTTTT

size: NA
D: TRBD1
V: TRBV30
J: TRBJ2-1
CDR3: CAWSPGTGGIYNEQFF
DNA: TGTGCCTGGAGTCCGGGGACAGGGGGGATTTACAATGAGCAGTTCTTC

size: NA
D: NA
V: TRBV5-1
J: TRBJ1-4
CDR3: CASSRVPNEKLFF
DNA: TGCGCCAGCAGTAGAGTACCTAATGAAAAACTGTTTTTT

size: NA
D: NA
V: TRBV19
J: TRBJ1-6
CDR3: CASKVPGYDSPLHF
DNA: TGTGCCAGTAAGGTTCCGGGGTACGACTCACCCCTCCACTTT

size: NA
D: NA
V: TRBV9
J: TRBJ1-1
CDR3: CASSARGAIDTEAFF
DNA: TGTGCCAGCAGCGCCCGGGGAGCCATAGACACTGAAGCTTTCTTT

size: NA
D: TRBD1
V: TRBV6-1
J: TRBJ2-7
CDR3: CASSGRTGADEQYF
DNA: TGTGCCAGCAGTGGCCGGACAGGGGCCGACGAGCAGTACTTC

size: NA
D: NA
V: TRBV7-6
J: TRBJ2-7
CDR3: CASSTLSGGEQYF
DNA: TGTGCCAGCAGTACCCTTTCCGGAGGCGAGCAGTACTTC

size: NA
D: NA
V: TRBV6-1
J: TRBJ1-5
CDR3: CASTVGGSNQPQHF
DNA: TGTGCCAGCACCGTCGGGGGTAGCAATCAGCCCCAGCATTTT

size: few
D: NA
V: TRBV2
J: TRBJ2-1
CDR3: CASIFDLSNEQFF
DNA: TGTGCCAGCATCTTCGACCTAAGCAATGAGCAGTTCTTC

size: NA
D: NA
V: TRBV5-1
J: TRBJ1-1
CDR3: CASNPPNAENTEAFF
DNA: TGCGCCAGCAACCCACCGAATGCGGAGAACACTGAAGCTTTCTTT

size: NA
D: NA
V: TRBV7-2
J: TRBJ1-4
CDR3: CASSTGPNEKLFF
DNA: TGTGCCAGCAGTACAGGACCGAATGAAAAACTGTTTTTT

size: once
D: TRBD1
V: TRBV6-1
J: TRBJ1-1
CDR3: CASTKQGATEAFF
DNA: TGTGCCAGCACTAAGCAGGGGGCCACTGAAGCTTTCTTT

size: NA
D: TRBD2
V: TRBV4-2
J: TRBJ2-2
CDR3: CASSQNAGGNVGELFF
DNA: TGTGCCAGCAGCCAAAACGCGGGGGGAAATGTCGGGGAGCTGTTTTTT

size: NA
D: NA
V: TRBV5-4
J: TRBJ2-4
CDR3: CASSGGDIQYF
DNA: TGTGCCAGCAGCGGTGGGGACATTCAGTACTTC